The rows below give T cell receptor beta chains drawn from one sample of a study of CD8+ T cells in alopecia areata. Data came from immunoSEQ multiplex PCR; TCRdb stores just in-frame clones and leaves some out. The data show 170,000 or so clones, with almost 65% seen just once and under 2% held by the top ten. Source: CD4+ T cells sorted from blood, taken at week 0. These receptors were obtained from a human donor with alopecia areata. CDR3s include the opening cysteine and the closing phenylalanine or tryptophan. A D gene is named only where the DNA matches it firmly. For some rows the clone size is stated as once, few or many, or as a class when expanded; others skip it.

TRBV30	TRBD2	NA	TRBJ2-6	TGTGCCTGGAGTGTGGGAGGGACTGGGGCCAACGTCCTGACTTTC	CAWSVGGTGANVLTF
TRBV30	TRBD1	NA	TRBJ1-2	TGTGCCTGGAGTGACGGGACAGCGACGTACTATGGCTACACCTTC	CAWSDGTATYYGYTF
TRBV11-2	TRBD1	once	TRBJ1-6	TGTGCCAGCAGCAAGGACAGGGGTAACTCACCCCTCCACTTT	CASSKDRGNSPLHF
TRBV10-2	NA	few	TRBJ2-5	TGCGCCACCTCCCCGACGCTACAAGAGACCCAGTACTTC	CATSPTLQETQYF
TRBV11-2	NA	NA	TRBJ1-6	TGTGCCAGCTCCTCCGGGGGGCCCGGGTCACCCCTCCACTTT	CASSSGGPGSPLHF
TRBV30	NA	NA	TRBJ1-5	TGTGCCTGGAGTGTGGCAGGAAATCAGCCCCAGCATTTT	CAWSVAGNQPQHF
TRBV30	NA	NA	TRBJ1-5	TGTGCCTGGAGTCAGGTCCTGGGCAACCAGCCCCAGCATTTT	CAWSQVLGNQPQHF
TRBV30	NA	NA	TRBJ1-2	TGTGCCTGGAGTCGACGGCTGGGGGGTGGCTACACCTTC	CAWSRRLGGGYTF
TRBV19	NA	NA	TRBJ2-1	TGTGCCAGTAGTAAGTGGGGTACGGGGAATGAGCAGTTCTTC	CASSKWGTGNEQFF
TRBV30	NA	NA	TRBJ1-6	TGTGCCTGGAGTGTCCGCTCCGGACAGAGGAATTCACCCCTCCACTTT	CAWSVRSGQRNSPLHF
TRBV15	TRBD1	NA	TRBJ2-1	TGTGCCACCAGCACGAGGACAGGGGGCAATCACAATGAGCAGTTCTTC	CATSTRTGGNHNEQFF
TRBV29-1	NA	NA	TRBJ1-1	TGCAGCGGACAGGCGATGAACACTGAAGCTTTCTTT	CSGQAMNTEAFF
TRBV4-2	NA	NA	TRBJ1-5	TGTGCCAGCAGCCAAGATGTAGGGGGTCAGCCCCAGCATTTT	CASSQDVGGQPQHF
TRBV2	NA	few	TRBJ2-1	TGTGCCAGCGCAGGGGAGTTTGTTTACAATGAGCAGTTCTTC	CASAGEFVYNEQFF
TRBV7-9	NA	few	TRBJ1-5	TGTGCCAGCAGCTTCATGGGGAATCAGCCCCAGCATTTT	CASSFMGNQPQHF
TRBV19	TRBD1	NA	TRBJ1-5	TGTGCCAGTAGTGGCACAGGGGCTCAGCCCCAGCATTTT	CASSGTGAQPQHF
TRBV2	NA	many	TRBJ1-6	TGTGCCAGCAGCGGTCAGGGTGATTCACCCCTCCACTTT	CASSGQGDSPLHF
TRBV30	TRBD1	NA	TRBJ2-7	TGTGCCTGGAGTACCCGGACAGGGACCGAGCAGTACTTC	CAWSTRTGTEQYF
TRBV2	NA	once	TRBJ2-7	TGTGCCAGCAGCTTACAGGGCGCTTACGAGCAGTACTTC	CASSLQGAYEQYF
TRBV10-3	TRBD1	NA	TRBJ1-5	TGTGCCATCAGTGCGGACAGGCTGAATAGCAATCAGCCCCAGCATTTT	CAISADRLNSNQPQHF
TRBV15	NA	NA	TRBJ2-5	TGTGCCACCAGCAGACCCAACCAAGAGACCCAGTACTTC	CATSRPNQETQYF
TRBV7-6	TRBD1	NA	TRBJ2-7	TGTGCCAGCAGCTCGACGACCGGGACAGGGACTGCCTACGAGCAGTACTTC	CASSSTTGTGTAYEQYF
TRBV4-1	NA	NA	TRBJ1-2	TGCGCCAGCAGCCAAGATAGGCGGACCTATGGCTACACCTTC	CASSQDRRTYGYTF
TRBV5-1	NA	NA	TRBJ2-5	TGCGCCAGCAGCTTGGTAGCGGATGGGACCCAGTACTTC	CASSLVADGTQYF
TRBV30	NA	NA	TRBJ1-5	TGTGCCTGGAGTGTAGGGCAGGTCAATCAGCCCCAGCATTTT	CAWSVGQVNQPQHF
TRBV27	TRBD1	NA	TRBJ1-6	TGTGCCAGCAGAATTGTGACAGGGCATAATTCACCCCTCCACTTT	CASRIVTGHNSPLHF
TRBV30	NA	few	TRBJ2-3	TGTGCCTGGGACCTAGCGGACAGAGACACAGATACGCAGTATTTT	CAWDLADRDTDTQYF
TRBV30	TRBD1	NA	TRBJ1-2	TGTGCCTGGAGGGGACAGGGGTATGGCTACACCTTC	CAWRGQGYGYTF
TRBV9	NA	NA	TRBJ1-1	TGTGCCAGCAGCGAGGGAAAGGACACTGAAGCTTTCTTT	CASSEGKDTEAFF
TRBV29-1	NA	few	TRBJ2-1	TGCAGCACGGCCGGGACTTCAAATGAGCAGTTCTTC	CSTAGTSNEQFF
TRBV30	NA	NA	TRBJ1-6	TGTGCCTGGAGGGACAGCGGGAATTCACCCCTCCACTTT	CAWRDSGNSPLHF
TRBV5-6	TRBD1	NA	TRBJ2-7	TGTGCCAGCAGCTTGAAGGGACAGGGGACCTACGAGCAGTACTTC	CASSLKGQGTYEQYF
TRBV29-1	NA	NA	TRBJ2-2	TGCAGCGTTGAAGAGGCGATCAACACCGGGGAGCTGTTTTTT	CSVEEAINTGELFF
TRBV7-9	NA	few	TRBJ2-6	TGTGCCAGCAGCATTGCTGCGAGCTCTGGGGCCAACGTCCTGACTTTC	CASSIAASSGANVLTF
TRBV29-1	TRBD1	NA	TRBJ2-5	TGCAGCGTTTCTCCCCGGGACAGGGGGGAGACCCAGTACTTC	CSVSPRDRGETQYF
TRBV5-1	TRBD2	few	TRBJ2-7	TGCGCCAGCAGCTTGGCCGGGGGGGCTAGCGGCGAGCAGTACTTC	CASSLAGGASGEQYF
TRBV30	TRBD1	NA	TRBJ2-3	TGTGCCTGGAGTCAGGACAGGGGTTGGACAGATACGCAGTATTTT	CAWSQDRGWTDTQYF
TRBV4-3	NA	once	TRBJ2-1	TGCGCCAGCAGCCAAGTCGAAGAATACAATGAGCAGTTCTTC	CASSQVEEYNEQFF
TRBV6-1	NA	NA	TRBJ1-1	TGTGCCGGGAGGACCGGGGCCTTGAACACTGAAGCTTTCTTT	CAGRTGALNTEAFF
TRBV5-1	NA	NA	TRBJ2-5	TGCGCCAGCAGCTTGGCAGGTGCTCCCAAAGAGACCCAGTACTTC	CASSLAGAPKETQYF
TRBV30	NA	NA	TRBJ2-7	TGTGCCCGGGGGGAGACAGGGCCAGGCGAGCAGTACTTC	CARGETGPGEQYF
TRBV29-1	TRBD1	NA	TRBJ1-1	TGCAGCGCCCTAGACAGGGCCCGTCGGACTGAAGCTTTCTTT	CSALDRARRTEAFF
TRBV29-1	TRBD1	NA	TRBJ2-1	TGCAGCGTTGAATCGGGGACAGGTCGTGAGCAGTTCTTC	CSVESGTGREQFF
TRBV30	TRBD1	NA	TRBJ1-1	TGTGCCTGGAGTTACAGGGGACGGAACACTGAAGCTTTCTTT	CAWSYRGRNTEAFF
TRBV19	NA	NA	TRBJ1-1	TGTGCCAGTATTAACACTCAAAGGACTGAAGCTTTCTTT	CASINTQRTEAFF
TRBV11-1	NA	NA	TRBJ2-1	TGTGCCAGCAGCTTAGCCAATGAGCAGTTCTTC	CASSLANEQFF
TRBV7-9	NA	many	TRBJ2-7	TGTGCCAGCTCTCTAAGTTCCTACGAGCAGTACTTC	CASSLSSYEQYF
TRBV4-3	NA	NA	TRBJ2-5	TGCGCCAGCAGCCAGCAGGCCGGAGAGACCCAGTACTTC	CASSQQAGETQYF
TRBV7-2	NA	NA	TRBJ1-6	TGTGCCAGCAGCTTAGGCGGGAACTCCTATAATTCACCCCTCCACTTT	CASSLGGNSYNSPLHF
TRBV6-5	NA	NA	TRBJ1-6	TGTGCCAGCAGTTACGGGGGTGGCAGATATAATTCACCCCTCCACTTT	CASSYGGGRYNSPLHF
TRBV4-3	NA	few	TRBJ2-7	TGCGCCAGCAGCCAAGTAAGGTCAGGGGAAACCTACGAGCAGTACTTC	CASSQVRSGETYEQYF
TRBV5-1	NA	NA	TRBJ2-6	TGCGCCAGCAGCTCAGGGGTTTCTGGGGCCAACGTCCTGACTTTC	CASSSGVSGANVLTF
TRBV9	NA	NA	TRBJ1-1	TGTGCCAGCAGCGTAGTGGTAGGCACTGAAGCTTTCTTT	CASSVVVGTEAFF
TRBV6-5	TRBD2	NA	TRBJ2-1	TGTGCCAGCAGTGACTCGACTAGCGGGGGAGATGAGCAGTTCTTC	CASSDSTSGGDEQFF
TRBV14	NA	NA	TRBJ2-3	TGTGCCAGCAGCCAAGGCCCTACGCAGTATTTT	CASSQGPTQYF
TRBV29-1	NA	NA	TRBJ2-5	TGCAGCGTTGACATAGCAATCCAAGAGACCCAGTACTTC	CSVDIAIQETQYF